The clone carrying this T cell receptor beta chain was seen repeatedly, ten times or more. This sample was included in a study of blood T cells in healthy people across ages. CDR1 and CDR2 (germline): SGHRS, YFSETQ. V lost 7 bases to trimming and J lost 0 bases; unmatched junction nucleotides: 9. This CDR3 comprises 16 residues. Then a second PCR, running roughly 7 to 11 cycles, was carried out with a sample-barcoded 5' primer and a J-beta primer mix. MiXCR was run by TCRdb on the 5' RACE reads, yielding one entry per CDR3 protein. In the table there are some 640,000 distinct CDR3 sequences, around 31% of which are singletons.

This TCR was recovered from a woman of 80 years or more in good health. The rearrangement links TRBV5-1 to TRBJ1-4; 7 bases line up with TRBD1. The sequencing input was blood. The CDR3: CASGTGGTATNEKLFF. The CDR3 DNA reads as TGCGCCAGCGGCACGGGGGGGACAGCAACTAATGAAAAACTGTTTTTT. Using reference TRBV5-1 and TRBJ1-4 for the parts outside the CDR3, the full variable domain is KAGVTQTPRYLIKTRGQQVTLSCSPISGHRSVSWYQQTPGQGLQFLFEYFSETQRNKGNFPGRFSGRQFSNSRSEMNVSTLELGDSALYLCASGTGGTATNEKLFFGSGTQLSVL.